A selection of T cell receptor beta chains follows, all from one sample in a study of cytomegalovirus exposure and HLA in healthy donors. Only in-frame clones appear in the TCRdb table, and some are missing; sequencing was by immunoSEQ multiplex PCR. Of about 110,000 clones detected, 81% appear once; the ten largest clones hold approximately 2.1%. Material: PBMCs. The receptors stem from a man under 40 in good health and CMV-seronegative. Each CDR3 is given with its conserved first and last residue. Fields, in order: clone size, V gene, J gene, D gene, CDR3 protein, CDR3 DNA. A D gene is named only where the DNA matches it firmly. Expanded clones are given a class, and other clones once, few, many or no size at all.

clone_size: -
v_call: TRBV2
j_call: TRBJ1-2
d_call: TRBD1
cdr3_aa: CANWTGSVYGYTF
cdr3_nt: TGTGCCAACTGGACAGGTTCCGTCTATGGCTACACCTTC

clone_size: -
v_call: TRBV11-2
j_call: TRBJ1-6
d_call: -
cdr3_aa: CASSLGTWEGASPLHF
cdr3_nt: TGTGCCAGCAGCTTAGGAACATGGGAGGGCGCCTCACCCCTCCACTTT

clone_size: -
v_call: TRBV23-1
j_call: TRBJ1-1
d_call: TRBD1
cdr3_aa: CASSQTGVMDTEAFF
cdr3_nt: TGCGCCAGCAGTCAGACAGGGGTAATGGACACTGAAGCTTTCTTT

clone_size: -
v_call: TRBV6-4
j_call: TRBJ2-1
d_call: -
cdr3_aa: CASSDSRARVSYNEQFF
cdr3_nt: TGTGCCAGCAGTGACTCTAGAGCTCGGGTGTCCTACAATGAGCAGTTCTTC

clone_size: -
v_call: TRBV7-6
j_call: TRBJ2-1
d_call: -
cdr3_aa: CASSSLAGLASSYNEQFF
cdr3_nt: TGTGCCAGCAGCTCCCTCGCGGGTTTGGCCAGCTCCTACAATGAGCAGTTCTTC

clone_size: -
v_call: TRBV7-6
j_call: TRBJ1-4
d_call: -
cdr3_aa: CASSAPLGGGEKLFF
cdr3_nt: TGTGCCAGCAGCGCCCCCTTAGGGGGGGGCGAAAAACTGTTTTTT

clone_size: few
v_call: TRBV5-4
j_call: TRBJ2-5
d_call: TRBD2
cdr3_aa: CASSLGLAQETQYF
cdr3_nt: TGTGCCAGCAGCTTGGGACTAGCTCAAGAGACCCAGTACTTC

clone_size: -
v_call: TRBV4-1
j_call: TRBJ2-5
d_call: -
cdr3_aa: CASSQTGLRETQYF
cdr3_nt: TGCGCCAGCAGCCAAACAGGGTTAAGGGAGACCCAGTACTTC

clone_size: -
v_call: TRBV6-4
j_call: TRBJ1-5
d_call: TRBD1
cdr3_aa: CASRPGGPISNQPQHF
cdr3_nt: TGTGCCAGCAGACCAGGGGGCCCGATTAGCAATCAGCCCCAGCATTTT

clone_size: -
v_call: TRBV28
j_call: TRBJ2-6
d_call: -
cdr3_aa: CASRTSWSGANVLTF
cdr3_nt: TGTGCCAGCAGAACTAGTTGGTCTGGGGCCAACGTCCTGACTTTC

clone_size: -
v_call: TRBV5-1
j_call: TRBJ2-1
d_call: TRBD2
cdr3_aa: CASSPSTSGAGGEQFF
cdr3_nt: TGCGCCAGCAGCCCCTCGACTAGCGGGGCAGGCGGTGAGCAGTTCTTC

clone_size: -
v_call: TRBV28
j_call: TRBJ2-2
d_call: TRBD1
cdr3_aa: CASSLQGAGELFF
cdr3_nt: TGTGCCAGCAGTTTACAGGGGGCCGGGGAGCTGTTTTTT

clone_size: -
v_call: TRBV6-1
j_call: TRBJ1-1
d_call: TRBD1
cdr3_aa: CASSPRQGVDTEAFF
cdr3_nt: TGTGCCAGCAGTCCTCGACAGGGGGTCGACACTGAAGCTTTCTTT

clone_size: -
v_call: TRBV18
j_call: TRBJ1-2
d_call: -
cdr3_aa: CASSPPSRDWGYTF
cdr3_nt: TGTGCCAGCTCACCACCGTCCAGGGACTGGGGCTACACCTTC

clone_size: -
v_call: TRBV27
j_call: TRBJ1-2
d_call: TRBD1
cdr3_aa: CASSTGQGVYGYTF
cdr3_nt: TGTGCCAGCAGTACAGGACAGGGGGTCTATGGCTACACCTTC

clone_size: once
v_call: TRBV7-9
j_call: TRBJ2-7
d_call: -
cdr3_aa: CASSSRTAGEPSYEQYF
cdr3_nt: TGTGCCAGCAGCTCCAGAACGGCGGGCGAACCCTCCTACGAGCAGTACTTC

clone_size: -
v_call: TRBV18
j_call: TRBJ2-7
d_call: TRBD2
cdr3_aa: CASSHGTSASSEQYF
cdr3_nt: TGTGCCAGCTCTCACGGGACTAGCGCCTCCAGCGAGCAGTACTTC

clone_size: -
v_call: TRBV28
j_call: TRBJ2-2
d_call: -
cdr3_aa: CASTPGPVGELFF
cdr3_nt: TGTGCCAGCACCCCTGGGCCCGTCGGGGAGCTGTTTTTT

clone_size: -
v_call: TRBV7-2
j_call: TRBJ1-4
d_call: TRBD1
cdr3_aa: CASRVTGGTNEKLFF
cdr3_nt: TGTGCCAGCAGAGTTACAGGGGGCACTAATGAAAAACTGTTTTTT

clone_size: -
v_call: TRBV10-3
j_call: TRBJ2-3
d_call: TRBD2
cdr3_aa: CAISRTSGTDTQYF
cdr3_nt: TGTGCCATCAGTCGGACTAGCGGCACAGATACGCAGTATTTT

clone_size: -
v_call: TRBV5-4
j_call: TRBJ2-3
d_call: TRBD1
cdr3_aa: CASSLDRGVTDTQYF
cdr3_nt: TGTGCCAGCAGCTTGGACAGGGGGGTCACAGATACGCAGTATTTT

clone_size: -
v_call: TRBV7-2
j_call: TRBJ2-7
d_call: TRBD2
cdr3_aa: CASSASGGSYEQYF
cdr3_nt: TGTGCCAGCAGCGCTAGCGGGGGGTCCTACGAGCAGTACTTC

clone_size: few
v_call: TRBV6-5
j_call: TRBJ1-2
d_call: TRBD1
cdr3_aa: CASSAAGQGSYGYTF
cdr3_nt: TGTGCCAGCAGTGCGGCGGGACAGGGCTCTTATGGCTACACCTTC

clone_size: -
v_call: TRBV2
j_call: TRBJ2-3
d_call: -
cdr3_aa: CASRARDWADTQYF
cdr3_nt: TGTGCCAGCAGAGCACGGGACTGGGCTGATACGCAGTATTTT

clone_size: -
v_call: TRBV28
j_call: TRBJ1-1
d_call: -
cdr3_aa: CASRRVRGTEAFF
cdr3_nt: TGTGCCAGCCGGAGGGTGCGGGGAACTGAAGCTTTCTTT

clone_size: many
v_call: TRBV2
j_call: TRBJ1-5
d_call: TRBD1
cdr3_aa: CASSRQMKGASNQPQHF
cdr3_nt: TGTGCCAGCAGTAGACAAATGAAGGGGGCTAGCAATCAGCCCCAGCATTTT

clone_size: -
v_call: TRBV2
j_call: TRBJ2-7
d_call: -
cdr3_aa: CASSEANGVNTYEQYF
cdr3_nt: TGTGCCAGCAGTGAAGCGAACGGGGTTAACACCTACGAGCAGTACTTC

clone_size: -
v_call: TRBV27
j_call: TRBJ1-5
d_call: -
cdr3_aa: CASSFRANNQPQHF
cdr3_nt: TGTGCCAGCAGTTTCAGGGCTAACAATCAGCCCCAGCATTTT

clone_size: -
v_call: TRBV29-1
j_call: TRBJ2-1
d_call: TRBD2
cdr3_aa: CSFLGHTGGNEQFF
cdr3_nt: TGCAGCTTCCTGGGCCATACGGGGGGCAATGAGCAGTTCTTC

clone_size: few
v_call: TRBV29-1
j_call: TRBJ2-1
d_call: -
cdr3_aa: CSVEKGGVEQFF
cdr3_nt: TGCAGCGTTGAAAAAGGCGGGGTTGAGCAGTTCTTC

clone_size: -
v_call: TRBV27
j_call: TRBJ2-7
d_call: TRBD2
cdr3_aa: CASSSGLGVEQYF
cdr3_nt: TGTGCCAGCAGTTCCGGACTAGGGGTCGAGCAGTACTTC

clone_size: -
v_call: TRBV18
j_call: TRBJ1-1
d_call: TRBD1
cdr3_aa: CASSPKDRETEAFF
cdr3_nt: TGTGCCAGCTCACCCAAAGACAGGGAGACTGAAGCTTTCTTT

clone_size: -
v_call: TRBV2
j_call: TRBJ2-7
d_call: TRBD2
cdr3_aa: CASSELLAGEYEQYF
cdr3_nt: TGTGCCAGCAGTGAACTACTAGCGGGAGAGTACGAGCAGTACTTC

clone_size: -
v_call: TRBV5-6
j_call: TRBJ2-7
d_call: -
cdr3_aa: CASSLISREQYF
cdr3_nt: TGTGCCAGCAGCTTGATTTCGCGCGAGCAGTACTTC

clone_size: -
v_call: TRBV14
j_call: TRBJ2-1
d_call: TRBD2
cdr3_aa: CASSQDLSGRVYNEQFF
cdr3_nt: TGTGCCAGCAGCCAAGATCTAAGTGGGAGGGTCTACAATGAGCAGTTCTTC

clone_size: few
v_call: TRBV11-3
j_call: TRBJ2-7
d_call: -
cdr3_aa: CASSLDGSKVYEQYF
cdr3_nt: TGTGCCAGCAGCTTAGACGGGAGTAAAGTCTACGAGCAGTACTTC

clone_size: few
v_call: TRBV4-2
j_call: TRBJ2-5
d_call: -
cdr3_aa: CASSQADRLPQETQYF
cdr3_nt: TGTGCCAGCAGCCAAGCGGATCGACTCCCCCAAGAGACCCAGTACTTC

clone_size: once
v_call: TRBV6-1
j_call: TRBJ1-3
d_call: -
cdr3_aa: CASTISYSGNTIYF
cdr3_nt: TGTGCCAGCACCATTAGTTACTCTGGAAACACCATATATTTT

clone_size: -
v_call: TRBV2
j_call: TRBJ2-7
d_call: TRBD2
cdr3_aa: CASRGGSLGEQYF
cdr3_nt: TGTGCCAGCAGGGGGGGGTCCCTCGGGGAGCAGTACTTC

clone_size: -
v_call: TRBV25-1
j_call: TRBJ2-1
d_call: TRBD2
cdr3_aa: CASRAGGSYNEQFF
cdr3_nt: TGTGCCAGCCGAGCGGGGGGCTCCTACAATGAGCAGTTCTTC

clone_size: -
v_call: TRBV6-1
j_call: TRBJ2-5
d_call: TRBD1
cdr3_aa: CASSPWTGSETQYF
cdr3_nt: TGTGCCAGCAGTCCGTGGACAGGGTCAGAGACCCAGTACTTC

clone_size: -
v_call: TRBV6-1
j_call: TRBJ1-3
d_call: -
cdr3_aa: CASSDWASGNTIYF
cdr3_nt: TGTGCCAGCAGTGATTGGGCCTCTGGAAACACCATATATTTT

clone_size: -
v_call: TRBV19
j_call: TRBJ2-4
d_call: TRBD1
cdr3_aa: CASAEFGTGGSLAKNIQYF
cdr3_nt: TGTGCCAGTGCCGAGTTCGGAACAGGGGGATCCTTAGCCAAAAACATTCAGTACTTC

clone_size: -
v_call: TRBV9
j_call: TRBJ2-2
d_call: TRBD1
cdr3_aa: CASSGRTGQTGELFF
cdr3_nt: TGTGCCAGCAGCGGGCGGACAGGCCAAACCGGGGAGCTGTTTTTT

clone_size: -
v_call: TRBV7-8
j_call: TRBJ1-1
d_call: -
cdr3_aa: CASSTRRQATEAFF
cdr3_nt: TGTGCCAGCAGCACGCGCCGACAAGCCACTGAAGCTTTCTTT

clone_size: -
v_call: TRBV9
j_call: TRBJ1-1
d_call: -
cdr3_aa: CASISVVGVDTEAFF
cdr3_nt: TGTGCCAGCATCAGCGTAGTGGGTGTGGACACTGAAGCTTTCTTT

clone_size: -
v_call: TRBV4-2
j_call: TRBJ2-2
d_call: TRBD2
cdr3_aa: CASSPSTSGNTGELFF
cdr3_nt: TGTGCCAGCAGCCCATCGACTAGCGGGAACACCGGGGAGCTGTTTTTT

clone_size: -
v_call: TRBV19
j_call: TRBJ2-1
d_call: -
cdr3_aa: CASSDQGLWSNEQFF
cdr3_nt: TGTGCCAGTAGCGACCAGGGGTTGTGGAGCAATGAGCAGTTCTTC

clone_size: -
v_call: TRBV6-6
j_call: TRBJ2-7
d_call: -
cdr3_aa: CASSYAVVESSYEQYF
cdr3_nt: TGTGCCAGCAGTTACGCCGTGGTAGAGTCCTCCTACGAGCAGTACTTC

clone_size: -
v_call: TRBV5-4
j_call: TRBJ2-5
d_call: -
cdr3_aa: CASSFYGETQYF
cdr3_nt: TGTGCCAGCAGCTTCTATGGTGAGACCCAGTACTTC

clone_size: few
v_call: TRBV6-5
j_call: TRBJ1-5
d_call: -
cdr3_aa: CASTSGNQPQHF
cdr3_nt: TGTGCCAGCACCTCAGGGAATCAGCCCCAGCATTTT